There are many counts of the clone carrying this T cell receptor (beta chain). Its antigen is not known. The entry originates in a study of spatial heterogeneity in lung cancer. The overall study: The donor population consisted of approximately 70 patients with untreated, early-stage non-small cell lung cancer. Follow-up PBMC specimens underwent sequencing when available; their median timing was around 2 years after resection. Notes on the study in general: Among blood samples, ubiquitous expanded tumor TCRs appeared more at resection than at follow-up.

The V end was cut by 2 bases, the J end by 2 bases, with 13 bases between. The CDR3 is 16 amino acids. The germline gives CDR1 SGHTA, CDR2 FQGTGA. TCRdb reprocessed the 5' RACE reads with MiXCR, giving one entry per CDR3 protein. Of more than 25,000 distinct CDR3 sequences listed, roughly 6% are singletons. Time point in this sample: blood at routine non-recurrence follow-up after resection. No cells were sorted before sequencing. The whole RNA sequenced was extracted from tumor, nontumor lung or frozen PBMC. The source is a male donor with early-stage non-small cell lung cancer. The chain employs TRBV7-3 and TRBJ2-1, with D tentatively TRBD2 (6 bases). The specimen comprised PBMCs, sampled at follow-up. The CDR3 sequence is CASSLLGTSTYNEQFF. The CDR3 coding sequence is TGTGCCAGCAGCTTACTTGGAACTAGCACCTACAATGAGCAGTTCTTC.